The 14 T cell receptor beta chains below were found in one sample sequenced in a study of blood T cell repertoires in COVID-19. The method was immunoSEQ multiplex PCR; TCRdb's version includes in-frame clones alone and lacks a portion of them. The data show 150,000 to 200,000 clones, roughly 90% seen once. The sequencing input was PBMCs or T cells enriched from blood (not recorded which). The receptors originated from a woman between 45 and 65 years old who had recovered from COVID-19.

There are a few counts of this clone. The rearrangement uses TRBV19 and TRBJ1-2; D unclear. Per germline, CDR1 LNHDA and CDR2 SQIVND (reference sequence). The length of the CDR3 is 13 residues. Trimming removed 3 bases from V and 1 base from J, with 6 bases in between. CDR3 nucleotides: TGTGCCAGTAGTATCGGCGGTAACTATGGCTACACCTTC. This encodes CASSIGGNYGYTF.

CDR3 in amino acids: CASSPRQASGNTIYF. The CDR3, as DNA: TGCGCCAGCAGCCCACGACAGGCCTCTGGAAACACCATATATTTT. The V gene is TRBV5-1, the J gene TRBJ1-3; D is perhaps TRBD1 (6 bases). V gave up 4 bases and J gave up 0 bases, with 11 bases separating them. Germline V gives CDR1 SGHRS, CDR2 YFSETQ. CDR3 length equals 15 residues. Full variable domain (remainder filled in from reference TRBV5-1 and TRBJ1-3): KAGVTQTPRYLIKTRGQQVTLSCSPISGHRSVSWYQQTPGQGLQFLFEYFSETQRNKGNFPGRFSGRQFSNSRSEMNVSTLELGDSALYLCASSPRQASGNTIYFGEGSWLTVV.

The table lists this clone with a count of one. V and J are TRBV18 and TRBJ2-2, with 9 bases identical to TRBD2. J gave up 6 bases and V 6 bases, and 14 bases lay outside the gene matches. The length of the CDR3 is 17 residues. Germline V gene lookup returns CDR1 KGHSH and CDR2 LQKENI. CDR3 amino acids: CASSWWSSGRKSGELFF. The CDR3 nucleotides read TGTGCCAGCTCCTGGTGGAGTAGCGGGAGAAAATCCGGGGAGCTGTTTTTT.

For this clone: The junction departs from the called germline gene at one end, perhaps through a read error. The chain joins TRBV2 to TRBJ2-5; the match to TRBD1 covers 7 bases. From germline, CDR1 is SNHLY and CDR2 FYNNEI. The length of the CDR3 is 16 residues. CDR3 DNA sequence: TGTGCCAGCAGGGTTGGGACAGAAAAAGGACAAGAGGCCCAGTACTTC. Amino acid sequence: CASRVGTEKGQEAQYF.

DNA for the CDR3: TGCGCCAGCAGCTTGGTTGGGAGTTCGGATGAAAAACTGTTTTTT. The encoded protein is CASSLVGSSDEKLFF. The genes are TRBV5-1 and TRBJ1-4; D is uncertain. The V end lost 0 bases, the J end lost 6 bases, and 12 bases lay between the germline ends. Germline CDR1 SGHRS, CDR2 YFSETQ. The CDR3 is made up of 15 amino acids.

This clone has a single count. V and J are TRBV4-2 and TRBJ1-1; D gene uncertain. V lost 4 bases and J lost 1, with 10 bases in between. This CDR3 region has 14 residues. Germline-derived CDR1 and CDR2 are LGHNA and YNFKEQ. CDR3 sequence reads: CASSPPPGNTEAFF. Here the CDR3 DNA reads TGTGCCAGCAGCCCCCCCCCAGGGAACACTGAAGCTTTCTTT.

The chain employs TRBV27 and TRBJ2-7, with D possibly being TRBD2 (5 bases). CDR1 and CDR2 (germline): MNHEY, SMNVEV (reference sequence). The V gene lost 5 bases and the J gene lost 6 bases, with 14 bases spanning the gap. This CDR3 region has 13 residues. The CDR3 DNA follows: TGTGCCAGCAGTCGAGGGCAGTTGTCCGAGCAGTACTTC. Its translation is CASSRGQLSEQYF.

CDR3 sequence (DNA): TGTGCCAGCAGCTTAGGGGAGGGATCCATTTATGGCTACACCTTC. It translates to CASSLGEGSIYGYTF. This rearrangement joins TRBV7-9 to TRBJ1-2; D is uncertain. With 1 base removed from V and 5 bases from J, the gap between germline ends came to 14 bases. The V gene's germline CDR1 is SEHNR and CDR2 FQNEAQ (reference sequence). The CDR3 loop spans 15 amino acids.

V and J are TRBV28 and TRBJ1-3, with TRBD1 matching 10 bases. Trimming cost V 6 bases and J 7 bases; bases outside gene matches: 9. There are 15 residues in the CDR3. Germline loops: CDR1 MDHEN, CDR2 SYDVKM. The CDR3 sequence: CASSAVPGQGNTIYF. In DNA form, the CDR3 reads TGTGCCAGCAGCGCAGTCCCGGGACAGGGGAACACCATATATTTT.

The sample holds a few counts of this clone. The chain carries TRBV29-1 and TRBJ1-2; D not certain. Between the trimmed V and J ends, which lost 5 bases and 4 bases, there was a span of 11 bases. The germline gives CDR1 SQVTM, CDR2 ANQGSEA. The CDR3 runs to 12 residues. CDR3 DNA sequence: TGCAGCGTTAGTTCGACTCCCTATGGCTACACCTTC. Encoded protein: CSVSSTPYGYTF.

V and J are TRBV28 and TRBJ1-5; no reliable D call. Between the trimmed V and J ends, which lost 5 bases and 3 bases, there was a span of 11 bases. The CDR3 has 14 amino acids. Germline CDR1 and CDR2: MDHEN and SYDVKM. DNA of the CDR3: TGTGCCAGCAGTCTCACCCTATCCAATCAGCCCCAGCATTTT. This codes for CASSLTLSNQPQHF. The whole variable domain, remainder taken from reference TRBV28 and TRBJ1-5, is DVKVTQSSRYLVKRTGEKVFLECVQDMDHENMFWYRQDPGLGLRLIYFSYDVKMKEKGDIPEGYSVSREKKERFSLILESASTNQTSMYLCASSLTLSNQPQHFGDGTRLSIL.

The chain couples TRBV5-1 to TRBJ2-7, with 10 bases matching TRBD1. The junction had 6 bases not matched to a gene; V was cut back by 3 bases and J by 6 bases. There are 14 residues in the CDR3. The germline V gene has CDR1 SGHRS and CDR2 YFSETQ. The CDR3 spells CASSWDRGEREQYF. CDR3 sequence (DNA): TGCGCCAGCAGCTGGGACAGGGGTGAACGCGAGCAGTACTTC.

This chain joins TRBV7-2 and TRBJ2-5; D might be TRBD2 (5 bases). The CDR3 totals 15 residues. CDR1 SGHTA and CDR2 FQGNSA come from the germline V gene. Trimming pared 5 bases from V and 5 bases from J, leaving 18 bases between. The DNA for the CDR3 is TGTGCCAGCAGCCCCGGAGGCCCCTCGGTCGAGACCCAGTACTTC. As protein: CASSPGGPSVETQYF.

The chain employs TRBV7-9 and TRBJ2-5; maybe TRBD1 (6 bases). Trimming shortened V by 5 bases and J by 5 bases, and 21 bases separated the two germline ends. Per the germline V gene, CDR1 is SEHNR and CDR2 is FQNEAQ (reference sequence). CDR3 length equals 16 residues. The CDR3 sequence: CASSPPFRQVAETQYF. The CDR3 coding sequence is TGTGCCAGCAGCCCGCCGTTCAGACAGGTGGCTGAGACCCAGTACTTC.